The present T cell receptor beta chain was sequenced within a study of T cells in Graves' hyperthyroidism and ophthalmopathy. Germline lookup yields CDR1 GTSNPN and CDR2 SVGIG (reference sequence). V lost 5 bases to trimming and J lost 3 bases, with 5 bases between them. The CDR3 loop spans 12 amino acids. This clonotype has a count of ten or more. Authors of the study amplified TCR beta CDR3 regions from RNA transcripts. During a first-round RT-PCR of the TCR CDR3, the HTBI primer set was used. TCRdb analysed the multiplex PCR reads with MiXCR anew, one entry per CDR3 protein. The repertoire has roughly 290,000 distinct CDR3 sequences, roughly 14% of them found once; the top ten carry about 8%.

Sequenced input: blood. This TCR derives from a woman in her twenties or thirties with Graves' hyperthyroidism that later progressed to Graves' ophthalmopathy. The chain is built from TRBV30 and TRBJ2-6, with D hard to call. The CDR3 DNA reads TGTGCCTGGGACGGTGGGGCCAACGTCCTGACTTTC. Translated, it gives CAWDGGANVLTF.